Sequencing of this TCR beta chain was carried out in a study of blood T cell repertoires in COVID-19. Per the original methods: Nucleated cell number was recorded as an estimate derived from reference gene primer amplification. Repertoires were generated with immunoSEQ multiplex PCR, while TCRdb's copy carries only in-frame clones and drops some. V and J calls and clone size are given by that table; D and trimming were obtained from the DNA. The repertoire holds about 87,000 clones, with roughly 76% as singletons. Between the trimmed V and J ends, which lost 4 bases and 4 bases, there was a span of 8 bases. The CDR3 covers 13 residues. The V gene's germline CDR1 is MNHEY and CDR2 SVGAGI.

This clonotype originated in a woman in her forties or fifties with acute or convalescent COVID-19. Specimen: peripheral blood. This chain connects TRBV6-5 to TRBJ1-5; D ambiguous. In DNA form, the CDR3 reads TGTGCCAGCAGTTCTTCCTCGAATCAGCCCCAGCATTTT. Translating it yields CASSSSSNQPQHF.